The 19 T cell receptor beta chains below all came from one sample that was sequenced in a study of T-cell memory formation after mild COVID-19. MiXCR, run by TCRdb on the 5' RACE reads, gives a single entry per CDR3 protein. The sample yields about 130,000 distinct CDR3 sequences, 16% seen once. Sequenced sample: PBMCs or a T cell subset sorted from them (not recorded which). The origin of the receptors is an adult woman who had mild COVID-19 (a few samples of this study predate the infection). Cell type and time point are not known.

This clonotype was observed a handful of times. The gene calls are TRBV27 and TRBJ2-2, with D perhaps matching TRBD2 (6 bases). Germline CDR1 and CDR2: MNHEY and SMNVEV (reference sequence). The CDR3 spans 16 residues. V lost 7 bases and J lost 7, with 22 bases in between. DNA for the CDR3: TGTGCCAGCACCCGTGCGGGAAGGGTTCTTGGCGGGGAGCTGTTTTTT. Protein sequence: CASTRAGRVLGGELFF.

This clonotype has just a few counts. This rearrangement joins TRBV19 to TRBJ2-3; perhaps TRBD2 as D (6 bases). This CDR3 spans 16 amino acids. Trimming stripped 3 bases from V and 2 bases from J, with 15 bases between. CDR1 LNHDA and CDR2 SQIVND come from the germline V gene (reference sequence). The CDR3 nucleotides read TGTGCCAGTAGTATGGGTAGCGGAGGTCCCACAGATACGCAGTATTTT. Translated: CASSMGSGGPTDTQYF. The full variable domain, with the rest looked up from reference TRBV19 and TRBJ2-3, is DGGITQSPKYLFRKEGQNVTLSCEQNLNHDAMYWYRQDPGQGLRLIYYSQIVNDFQKGDIAEGYSVSREKKESFPLTVTSAQKNPTAFYLCASSMGSGGPTDTQYFGPGTRLTVL.

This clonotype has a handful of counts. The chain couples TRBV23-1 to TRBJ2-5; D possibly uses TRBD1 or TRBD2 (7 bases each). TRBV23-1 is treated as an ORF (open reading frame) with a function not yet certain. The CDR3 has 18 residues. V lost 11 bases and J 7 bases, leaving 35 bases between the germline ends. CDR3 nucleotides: TGCGCCCATCCAGGGGGGAGGGGATGGACGCCGGGTTTGTGGACCCAGTACTTC. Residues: CAHPGGRGWTPGLWTQYF.

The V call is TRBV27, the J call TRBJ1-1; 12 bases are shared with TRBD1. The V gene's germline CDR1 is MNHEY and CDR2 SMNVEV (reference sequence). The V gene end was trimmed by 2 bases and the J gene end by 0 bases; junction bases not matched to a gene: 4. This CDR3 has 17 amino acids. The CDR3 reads CASSLRDRGLVNTEAFF. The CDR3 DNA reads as TGTGCCAGCAGTTTACGGGACAGGGGGCTGGTGAACACTGAAGCTTTCTTT.

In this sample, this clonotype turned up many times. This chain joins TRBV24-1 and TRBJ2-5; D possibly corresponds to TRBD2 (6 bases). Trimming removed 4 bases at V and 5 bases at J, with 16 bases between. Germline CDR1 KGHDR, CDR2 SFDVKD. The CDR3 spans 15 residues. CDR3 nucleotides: TGTGCCACCAGTGACCTCGGGGGAGTTGAGGAGACCCAGTACTTC. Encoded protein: CATSDLGGVEETQYF.

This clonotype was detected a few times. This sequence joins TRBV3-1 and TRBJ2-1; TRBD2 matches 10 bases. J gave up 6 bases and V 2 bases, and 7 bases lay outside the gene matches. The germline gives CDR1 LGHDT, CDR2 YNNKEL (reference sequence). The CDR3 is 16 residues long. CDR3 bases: TGTGCCAGCAGCCAAACGGGACTAGCGAAGCCCAATGAGCAGTTCTTC. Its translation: CASSQTGLAKPNEQFF.

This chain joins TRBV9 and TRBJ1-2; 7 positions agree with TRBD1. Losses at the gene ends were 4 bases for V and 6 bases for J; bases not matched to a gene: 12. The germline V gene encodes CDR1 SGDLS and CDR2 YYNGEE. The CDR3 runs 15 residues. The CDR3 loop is CASSTQGGVSDGYTF. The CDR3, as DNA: TGTGCCAGCAGCACCCAGGGGGGGGTGTCGGATGGCTACACCTTC.

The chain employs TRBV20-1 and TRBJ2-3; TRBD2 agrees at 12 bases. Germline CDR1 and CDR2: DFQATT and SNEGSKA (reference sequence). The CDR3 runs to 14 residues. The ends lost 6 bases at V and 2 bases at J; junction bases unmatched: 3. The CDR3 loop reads CSAGLAGITDTQYF. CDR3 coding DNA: TGCAGTGCAGGACTAGCGGGGATCACAGATACGCAGTATTTT.

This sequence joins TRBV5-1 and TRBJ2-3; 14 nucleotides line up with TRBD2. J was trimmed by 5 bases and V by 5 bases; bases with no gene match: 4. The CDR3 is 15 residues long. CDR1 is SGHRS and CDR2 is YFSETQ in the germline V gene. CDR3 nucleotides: TGCGCCAGCAGTTTCGGACTAGCGGGAGGAGATACGCAGTATTTT. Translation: CASSFGLAGGDTQYF.

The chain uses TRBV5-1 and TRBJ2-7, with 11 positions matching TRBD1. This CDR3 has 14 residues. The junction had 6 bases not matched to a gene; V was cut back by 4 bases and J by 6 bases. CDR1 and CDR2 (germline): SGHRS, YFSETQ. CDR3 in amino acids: CASSLRTGGSEQYF. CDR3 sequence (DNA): TGCGCCAGCAGCCTCAGGACAGGGGGCAGCGAGCAGTACTTC.

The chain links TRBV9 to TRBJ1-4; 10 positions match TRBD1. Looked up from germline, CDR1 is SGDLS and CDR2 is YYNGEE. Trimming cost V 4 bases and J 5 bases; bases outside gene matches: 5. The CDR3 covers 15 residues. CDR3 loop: CASSPRTGGNEKLFF. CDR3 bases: TGTGCCAGCAGCCCCCGGACAGGGGGGAATGAAAAACTGTTTTTT.

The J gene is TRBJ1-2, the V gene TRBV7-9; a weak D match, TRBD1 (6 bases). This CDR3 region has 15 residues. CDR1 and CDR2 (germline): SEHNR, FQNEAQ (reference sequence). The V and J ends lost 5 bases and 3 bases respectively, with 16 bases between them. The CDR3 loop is CASSAGAGADYGYTF. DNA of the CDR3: TGTGCCAGCAGCGCCGGGGCGGGGGCGGACTATGGCTACACCTTC.

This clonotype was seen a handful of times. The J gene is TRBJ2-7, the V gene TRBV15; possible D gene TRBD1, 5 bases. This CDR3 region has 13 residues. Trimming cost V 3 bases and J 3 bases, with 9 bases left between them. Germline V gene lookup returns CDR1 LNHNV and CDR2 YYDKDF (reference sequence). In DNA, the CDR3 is TGTGCCACCAGCAGCAGGGATCTCTACGAGCAGTACTTC. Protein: CATSSRDLYEQYF.

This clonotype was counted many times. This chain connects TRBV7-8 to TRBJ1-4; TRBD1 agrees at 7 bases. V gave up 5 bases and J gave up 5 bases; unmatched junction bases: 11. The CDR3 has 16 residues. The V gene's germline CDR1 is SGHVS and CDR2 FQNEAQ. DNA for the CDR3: TGTGCCAGCAGCCTAAAAGGGGGACAGAGGAATGAAAAACTGTTTTTT. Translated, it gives CASSLKGGQRNEKLFF.

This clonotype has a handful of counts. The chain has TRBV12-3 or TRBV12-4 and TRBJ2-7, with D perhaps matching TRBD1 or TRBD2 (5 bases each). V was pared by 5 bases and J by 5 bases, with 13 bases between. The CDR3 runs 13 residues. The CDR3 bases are TGTGCCAGCAGTCCCCTGGTGGGGGACGAGCAGTACTTC. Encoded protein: CASSPLVGDEQYF.

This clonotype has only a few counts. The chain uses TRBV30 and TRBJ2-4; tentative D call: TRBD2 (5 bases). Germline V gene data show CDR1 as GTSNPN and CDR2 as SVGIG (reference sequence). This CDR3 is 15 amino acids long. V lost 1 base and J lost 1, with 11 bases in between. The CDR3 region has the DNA TGTGCCTGGAGTGGTGGAGGAGCGGCCAAAAACATTCAGTACTTC. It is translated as CAWSGGGAAKNIQYF.

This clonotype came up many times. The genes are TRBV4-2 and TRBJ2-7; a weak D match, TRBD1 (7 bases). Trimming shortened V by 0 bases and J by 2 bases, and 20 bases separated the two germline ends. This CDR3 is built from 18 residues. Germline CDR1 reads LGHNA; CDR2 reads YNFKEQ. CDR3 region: CASSQEEGAGLGTYEQYF. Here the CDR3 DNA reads TGTGCCAGCAGCCAAGAGGAGGGGGCTGGCCTGGGGACCTACGAGCAGTACTTC.

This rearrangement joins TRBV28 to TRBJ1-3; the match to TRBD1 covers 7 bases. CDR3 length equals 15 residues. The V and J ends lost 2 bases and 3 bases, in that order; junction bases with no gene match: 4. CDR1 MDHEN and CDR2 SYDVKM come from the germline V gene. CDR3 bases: TGTGCCAGCAGTTTACACAGGGGAAATGGAAACACCATATATTTT. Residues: CASSLHRGNGNTIYF.

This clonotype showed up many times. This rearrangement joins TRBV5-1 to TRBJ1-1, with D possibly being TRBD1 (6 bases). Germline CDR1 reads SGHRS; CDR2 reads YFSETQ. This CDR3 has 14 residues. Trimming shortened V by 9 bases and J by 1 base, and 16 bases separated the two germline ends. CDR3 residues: CATRSTGPNTEAFF. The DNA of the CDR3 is TGCGCCACCAGATCGACAGGACCGAACACTGAAGCTTTCTTT.